A single sample gave rise to the 8 T cell receptor beta chains below, sequenced in a study of T cell repertoires and HLA-DP antigens. This table comes from immunoSEQ multiplex PCR, and its TCRdb copy is limited to in-frame clones, with some not included. The sample yields about 110,000 clones, about 92% seen once. These receptors are not linked to any known antigen. The sequenced sample was CD4+ T cells from PBMCs. These TCRs come from a woman aged 18-29 years in good health and CMV-seronegative.

The CDR3 spells CASSLGVVRYNEQFF. CDR3 nucleotide sequence: TGTGCCAGCAGCTTAGGGGTAGTCCGATACAATGAGCAGTTCTTC. The genes are TRBV11-1 and TRBJ2-1, with D hard to call. The CDR3 has 15 amino acids. Germline CDR1 and CDR2: SGHAT and FQDESV (reference sequence). The V end was cut by 1 base, the J end by 4 bases, with 11 bases between. Filled out from reference TRBV11-1 and TRBJ2-1, the complete variable domain reads EAEVAQSPRYKITEKSQAVAFWCDPISGHATLYWYRQILGQGPELLVQFQDESVVDDSQLPKDRFSAERLKGVDSTLKIQPAELGDSAMYLCASSLGVVRYNEQFFGPGTRLTVL.

V and J are TRBV5-1 and TRBJ1-5; the D gene is possibly TRBD1 (5 bases). The V and J ends lost 0 bases and 7 bases respectively, with 8 bases between them. The CDR3 length is 13 residues. CDR1 SGHRS and CDR2 YFSETQ come from the germline V gene. CDR3 nucleotides: TGCGCCAGCAGCTTGGATGGGGCACAGCCCCAGCATTTT. Protein sequence: CASSLDGAQPQHF.

The gene calls are TRBV21-1 and TRBJ2-7. TRBV21-1 is listed as a pseudogene. This CDR3 has 12 amino acids. CDR3 coding DNA: TGTGCCAGCAGCAAATCCCCCTACGAGCAGTACTTC. Residues: CASSKSPYEQYF.

This clone was seen only once. Additional DNA sequences in this sample encode the identical CDR3. The chain couples TRBV5-1 to TRBJ1-4; 8 nucleotides line up with TRBD1. Trimming removed 1 base from V and 7 bases from J; junction bases left unmatched: 3. Germline CDR1 SGHRS, CDR2 YFSETQ. The CDR3 covers 14 residues. CDR3 sequence: CASSLQGAGEKLFF. The CDR3 DNA sequence: TGCGCCAGCAGCTTGCAGGGGGCCGGTGAAAAACTGTTTTTT.

The CDR3 reads CASSQGVLGRGTDTQYF. The DNA for the CDR3 is TGCGCCAGCAGCCAAGGGGTCCTGGGCAGGGGCACAGATACGCAGTATTTT. The chain joins TRBV4-1 to TRBJ2-3; maybe TRBD1 (5 bases). CDR1 is MGHRA and CDR2 is YSYEKL in the germline V gene. The CDR3 loop spans 17 amino acids. Trimming took off 1 base at V and 1 base at J, with 15 bases between the two ends.

As to this clone: Other nucleotide sequences in the sample specify the same CDR3. The chain links TRBV19 to TRBJ1-1; 8 nucleotides match TRBD1. From germline, CDR1 is LNHDA and CDR2 SQIVND (reference sequence). J gave up 1 base and V 5 bases, and 3 bases lay outside the gene matches. This CDR3 contains 14 residues. The CDR3 here is CASSPGQGNTEAFF. The CDR3 nucleotides are TGTGCCAGTAGTCCCGGACAGGGGAACACTGAAGCTTTCTTT.

In its sample, this clone was seen a few times. V is TRBV18 and J is TRBJ1-4, with a weak D call TRBD1 (6 bases). The CDR3 is made up of 15 amino acids. V lost 2 bases, J lost 7 bases, and 14 bases lay in between. CDR1 and CDR2 (germline): KGHSH, LQKENI. Here the CDR3 reads CASSPSSGAGEKLFF. Here the CDR3 DNA reads TGTGCCAGCTCACCAAGTTCGGGGGCAGGTGAAAAACTGTTTTTT.

The genes are TRBV6-1 and TRBJ1-5; TRBD1 might be the D (6 bases). The germline V and J ends were trimmed by 0 bases and 4 bases, with 10 bases remaining between them. This CDR3 has 15 residues. Germline assignment: CDR1 MNHNS and CDR2 SASEGT. CDR3 coding DNA: TGTGCCAGCAGTGAAGCGTCGGGGGCGAATCAGCCCCAGCATTTT. This gives the protein CASSEASGANQPQHF.